This T cell receptor (beta chain) originates from a study of blood T cell repertoires in COVID-19. Study-wide background: Samples came from the United States, Italy and Spain, spanning acute and convalescent COVID-19.

This CDR3 has 17 residues. Germline assignment: CDR1 MNHEY and CDR2 SMNVEV (reference sequence). V was clipped by 5 bases and J by 6 bases; unmatched bases: 13. Method: immunoSEQ multiplex PCR; TCRdb's copy keeps in-frame clones and lacks some. The sample has over 130,000 clones; around 87% are singletons. This clone was seen just once. What was sequenced was peripheral blood. This chain joins TRBV27 and TRBJ1-5; 10 bases agree with TRBD1. This receptor was taken from an older woman with active or convalescent COVID-19. The CDR3 loop is CASSLRGTGDFGQPQHF. The CDR3 DNA follows: TGTGCCAGCAGTCTCCGCGGGACAGGGGATTTCGGTCAGCCCCAGCATTTT.